This TCR beta chain was observed in a study of cytomegalovirus exposure and HLA in healthy donors. Findings of the study overall: Subsequent analysis found a tendency for first-cohort TCR clusters to co-occur within the 95 to 150 validation repertoires. The study flagged roughly 150 TCR beta chains as cytomegalovirus-associated. The classifier reportedly diagnosed cytomegalovirus status with high specificity and sensitivity.

As for this clone: Its target is not known.

Profiled with immunoSEQ multiplex PCR; TCRdb holds only in-frame clones, not every one. The sample yields 90,000 to 120,000 clones, around 85% seen once. V was clipped by 4 bases and J by 2 bases, with 11 bases between them. The length of the CDR3 is 14 residues. The germline V gene encodes CDR1 MDHEN and CDR2 SYDVKM. The clonotype originates from a woman aged 18-30 years in good health and CMV-seronegative. The chain is built from TRBV28 and TRBJ1-1, with no clear D. Sequencing was performed on PBMCs. This CDR3 is CASSSGGINTEAFF. In nucleotides, the CDR3 is TGTGCCAGCAGTTCCGGCGGCATTAACACTGAAGCTTTCTTT.